These T cell receptor beta chains were read from a single sample in a study of shared clonotypes between healthy human individuals. Method: immunoSEQ multiplex PCR; TCRdb's copy keeps in-frame clones and lacks some. The sample includes 1.5 million to 2.5 million clones, about 94% of them seen just once. Specimen: naive CD8+ T cells sorted from blood. The receptors come from a man aged 18 to 29 in good health. The CDR3 runs from the conserved cysteine through the conserved F or W. Fields, in order: clone size, D gene, J gene, V gene, CDR3 protein, CDR3 DNA. The D gene is left open where the match is weak. Rows give clone size only sometimes, using once, few, many, or a class for an expanded clone.

-	-	TRBJ2-2	TRBV27	CASRGTDNTGELFF	TGTGCCAGCCGCGGGACAGATAACACCGGGGAGCTGTTTTTT
-	-	TRBJ2-7	TRBV5-1	CASSLTPRYEQYF	TGCGCCAGCAGCCTTACTCCCCGCTACGAGCAGTACTTC
-	TRBD1	TRBJ2-7	TRBV28	CASSFRGRLYEQYF	TGTGCCAGCAGTTTCAGGGGGCGACTCTACGAGCAGTACTTC
once	TRBD2	TRBJ2-1	TRBV5-6	CASTVAGGRSYNEQFF	TGTGCCAGCACCGTAGCGGGGGGGCGTTCCTACAATGAGCAGTTCTTC
-	-	TRBJ2-3	TRBV4-1	CASSPAATDTDTQYF	TGCGCCAGCAGCCCGGCCGCAACGGACACAGATACGCAGTATTTT
-	TRBD1	TRBJ1-5	TRBV30	CAWTEGGGQPQHF	TGTGCCTGGACGGAAGGGGGCGGTCAGCCCCAGCATTTT
few	-	TRBJ1-3	TRBV19	CASSIDGTSGNTIYF	TGTGCCAGTAGTATAGATGGCACCTCTGGAAACACCATATATTTT
-	-	TRBJ1-1	TRBV2	CASSTGEAFF	TGTGCCAGCAGTACGGGGGAAGCTTTCTTT
-	-	TRBJ2-1	TRBV7-9	CASSLSGFGLNYNEQFF	TGTGCCAGCAGCTTATCGGGTTTCGGCCTAAACTACAATGAGCAGTTCTTC
-	-	TRBJ1-1	TRBV27	CASSPVGVSPEAFF	TGTGCCAGCAGTCCTGTAGGGGTTAGCCCTGAAGCTTTCTTT
once	TRBD1	TRBJ2-7	TRBV19	CASSTGQGGVYEQYF	TGTGCCAGTAGTACGGGACAGGGAGGGGTCTACGAGCAGTACTTC
-	TRBD1	TRBJ2-5	TRBV14	CASRPYLDRGLDQETQYF	TGTGCCAGCAGGCCATACCTAGACAGGGGCCTAGACCAAGAGACCCAGTACTTC
-	-	TRBJ1-6	TRBV2	CASSLEGVLSNSPLHF	TGTGCCAGCTCCCTGGAGGGGGTTCTTAGCAACTCACCCCTCCACTTT
-	-	TRBJ1-1	TRBV29-1	CSVGSYAEAFF	TGCAGCGTTGGGTCTTATGCTGAAGCTTTCTTT
-	-	TRBJ2-1	TRBV7-2	CASSLVGGALEQFF	TGTGCCAGCAGCTTAGTTGGAGGTGCCCTGGAGCAGTTCTTC
-	-	TRBJ1-6	TRBV4-1	CASSQPGTDNSPLHF	TGCGCCAGCAGCCAACCCGGGACTGATAATTCACCCCTCCACTTT
-	-	TRBJ2-1	TRBV4-1	CASSQDLEGAYNEQFF	TGCGCCAGCAGCCAAGATTTAGAGGGGGCCTACAATGAGCAGTTCTTC
-	-	TRBJ2-7	TRBV19	CASSIHYGASSYEQYF	TGTGCCAGTAGTATACATTACGGGGCATCGTCCTACGAGCAGTACTTC
-	TRBD1	TRBJ2-2	TRBV4-1	CASSQEQGIYDTGELFF	TGCGCCAGCAGCCAAGAACAGGGGATTTACGACACCGGGGAGCTGTTTTTT
-	-	TRBJ2-3	TRBV6-5	CASTSAGYTDTQYF	TGTGCCAGCACCTCGGCGGGGTACACAGATACGCAGTATTTT
-	-	TRBJ2-7	TRBV7-2	CASSPGPQGWSSEQYF	TGTGCCAGCAGCCCAGGTCCCCAGGGGTGGTCGAGCGAGCAGTACTTC
-	-	TRBJ2-5	TRBV15	CATSRIPLAGQETQYF	TGTGCCACCAGCAGAATCCCCCTAGCCGGGCAAGAGACCCAGTACTTC
-	-	TRBJ1-1	TRBV15	CATSRDPLDMNTEAFF	TGTGCCACCAGCAGAGATCCTCTGGACATGAACACTGAAGCTTTCTTT
-	-	TRBJ2-1	TRBV18	CASSPPPAYNEQFF	TGTGCCAGCTCACCACCTCCGGCCTACAATGAGCAGTTCTTC
-	-	TRBJ2-7	TRBV5-6	CASSLSLYTYEQYF	TGTGCCAGCAGCTTGTCTCTTTACACCTACGAGCAGTACTTC
-	TRBD1	TRBJ1-2	TRBV6-6	CASSTGGTVYGYTF	TGTGCCAGCAGCACAGGGGGCACCGTCTATGGCTACACCTTC
-	-	TRBJ2-5	TRBV7-2	CASSDLSIGETQYF	TGTGCCAGCAGCGACCTCTCGATCGGGGAGACCCAGTACTTC
-	-	TRBJ1-6	TRBV4-1	CASSQNPGSSPLHF	TGCGCCAGCAGCCAAAACCCCGGTTCATCACCCCTCCACTTT
-	-	TRBJ1-1	TRBV9	CASSFTDGLATEAFF	TGTGCCAGCAGCTTCACGGACGGACTGGCGACTGAAGCTTTCTTT
-	-	TRBJ2-7	TRBV25-1	CASSVAYEQYF	TGTGCCAGCAGTGTAGCCTACGAGCAGTACTTC
-	TRBD2	TRBJ2-3	TRBV6-6	CASSYSAGGDTQYF	TGTGCCAGCAGTTACTCGGCGGGGGGGGATACGCAGTATTTT
-	-	TRBJ1-2	TRBV5-4	CASSYLGGSGYTF	TGTGCCAGCAGCTACCTCGGGGGTTCTGGCTACACCTTC
-	TRBD1	TRBJ1-3	TRBV19	CASTWDREGENTIYF	TGTGCCAGTACCTGGGACAGGGAGGGGGAAAACACCATATATTTT
few	-	TRBJ2-3	TRBV27	CASSLGDTQYF	TGTGCCAGCAGTTTGGGAGATACGCAGTATTTT
-	TRBD1	TRBJ2-7	TRBV27	CASSPTGGESYEQYF	TGTGCCAGCAGTCCGACAGGGGGAGAGTCCTACGAGCAGTACTTC
-	-	TRBJ2-3	TRBV11-2	CASSLEVGTPGTDTQYF	TGTGCCAGCAGCTTAGAGGTCGGGACACCTGGGACAGATACGCAGTATTTT
-	-	TRBJ2-7	TRBV7-6	CASSLGRNSYEQYF	TGTGCCAGCAGCTTAGGACGGAACTCCTACGAGCAGTACTTC
-	-	TRBJ2-4	TRBV11-3	CASSLIWGTIQYF	TGTGCCAGCAGCTTAATATGGGGGACCATTCAGTACTTC
-	-	TRBJ2-2	TRBV28	CASSLRALSGELFF	TGTGCCAGCAGTTTAAGGGCCCTGAGCGGGGAGCTGTTTTTT
-	-	TRBJ2-7	TRBV9	CASSPEPGVSYEQYF	TGTGCCAGCAGCCCAGAACCGGGGGTTTCCTACGAGCAGTACTTC
-	-	TRBJ1-1	TRBV10-3	CAISEEAGNLATEAFF	TGTGCCATCAGTGAGGAGGCAGGGAATCTTGCCACTGAAGCTTTCTTT
once	-	TRBJ1-4	TRBV9	CASSELQGINEKLFF	TGTGCCAGCAGCGAACTACAGGGAATTAATGAAAAACTGTTTTTT
-	-	TRBJ1-4	TRBV10-2	CASSSVGVTNEKLFF	TGCGCCAGCAGTTCTGTCGGAGTAACTAATGAAAAACTGTTTTTT
-	-	TRBJ1-1	TRBV7-9	CASSSGDAEAFF	TGTGCCAGCAGCTCAGGGGACGCTGAAGCTTTCTTT